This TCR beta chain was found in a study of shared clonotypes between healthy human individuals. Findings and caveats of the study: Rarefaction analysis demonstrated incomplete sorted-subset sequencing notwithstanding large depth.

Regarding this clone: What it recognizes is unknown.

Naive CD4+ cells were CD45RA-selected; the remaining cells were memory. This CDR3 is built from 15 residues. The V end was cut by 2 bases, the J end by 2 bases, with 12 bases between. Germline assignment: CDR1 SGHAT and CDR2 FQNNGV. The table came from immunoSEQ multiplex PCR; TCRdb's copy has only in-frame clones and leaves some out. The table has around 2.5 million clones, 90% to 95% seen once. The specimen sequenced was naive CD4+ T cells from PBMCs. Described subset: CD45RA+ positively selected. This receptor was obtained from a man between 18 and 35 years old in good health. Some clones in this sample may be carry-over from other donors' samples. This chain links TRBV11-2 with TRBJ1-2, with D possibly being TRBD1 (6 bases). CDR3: CASSLLPGQNYGYTF. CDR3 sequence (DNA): TGTGCCAGCAGCTTACTTCCGGGACAAAACTATGGCTACACCTTC.